This TCR beta chain was sequenced for a study of blood T cells in healthy people across ages. Whole-study context: About one barcoded TCR beta cDNA was captured per two T cells.

Primed by a sample-barcoded 5' primer and a J-beta primer mix, a second PCR proceeded for roughly 7 to 12 cycles. TCRdb re-derived calls from the 5' RACE reads in MiXCR, one entry per CDR3 protein. The sample includes 550,000 to 800,000 distinct CDR3 sequences, roughly 32% of them seen just once. CDR1 and CDR2 (germline): SQVTM, ANQGSEA. The CDR3 is made up of 17 amino acids. The V and J ends lost 0 bases and 3 bases, in that order; junction bases with no gene match: 12. The specimen sequenced was blood. The sequence was obtained from a woman older than 75 in good health. This chain joins TRBV29-1 and TRBJ2-3, with TRBD1 matching over 7 bases. The CDR3 DNA reads TGCAGCGTTGAAGATGAATTAAGGGGGCGCGGAACAGATACGCAGTATTTT. Translation: CSVEDELRGRGTDTQYF.